A single sample is the source of the 15 T cell receptor beta chains below, sequenced in a study of PD-L1 blockade in urothelial cancer. Time point: pretreatment peripheral blood. Method: immunoSEQ multiplex PCR; TCRdb's copy keeps in-frame clones and lacks some. The sample consists of around 35,000 clones, approximately 80% of them appearing once. Sample: PBMCs, taken around atezolizumab (anti-PD-L1) treatment. The receptors here all came from a man in his sixties with urothelial cancer.

The rearrangement joins TRBV5-1 to TRBJ1-1, with a tentative D call TRBD1 (5 bases). In germline, CDR1 is SGHRS, CDR2 YFSETQ. The CDR3 totals 13 residues. V was cut by 4 bases and J by 1 base, with 8 bases left in between. CDR3 sequence: CASSRTRNTEAFF. In DNA, the CDR3 is TGCGCCAGCAGCCGGACAAGGAACACTGAAGCTTTCTTT.

This rearrangement joins TRBV5-4 to TRBJ2-1; 12 bases are shared with TRBD1. Germline V gene sequence: CDR1 SGHNT, CDR2 YYREEE (reference sequence). Trimming removed 0 bases from V and 6 bases from J; junction bases left unmatched: 1. The CDR3 contains 15 residues. CDR3 region: CASSLGDRGRNEQFF. DNA for the CDR3: TGTGCCAGCAGCTTGGGGGACAGGGGGCGCAATGAGCAGTTCTTC.

The chain joins TRBV9 to TRBJ2-3; 13 bases agree with TRBD2. There are 17 residues in the CDR3. V shed 3 bases and J 4 bases; nucleotides not matched to a gene: 8. CDR1 is SGDLS and CDR2 is YYNGEE in the germline V gene. The CDR3: CASSASGLAGESDTQYF. In DNA, the CDR3 is TGTGCCAGCAGCGCCTCCGGACTAGCGGGAGAATCAGATACGCAGTATTTT.

The chain joins TRBV5-1 to TRBJ2-1; 10 nucleotides match TRBD1. Looked up from germline, CDR1 is SGHRS and CDR2 is YFSETQ. J was trimmed by 8 bases and V by 2 bases; bases with no gene match: 7. This CDR3 spans 15 amino acids. CDR3 sequence (DNA): TGCGCCAGCAGCTTTAAGGGACAGGGGCTCGATGAGCAGTTCTTC. Its translation: CASSFKGQGLDEQFF. The variable domain in full, with the rest retrieved from reference TRBV5-1 and TRBJ2-1, is KAGVTQTPRYLIKTRGQQVTLSCSPISGHRSVSWYQQTPGQGLQFLFEYFSETQRNKGNFPGRFSGRQFSNSRSEMNVSTLELGDSALYLCASSFKGQGLDEQFFGPGTRLTVL.

This clone is a singleton in its sample. The chain carries TRBV5-4 and TRBJ2-5; TRBD1 matches at 7 bases. V lost 4 bases and J lost 2; bases outside the gene matches: 8. The germline CDR1 and CDR2 sequences are SGHNT and YYREEE (reference sequence). The CDR3 is 15 amino acids. The CDR3 sequence: CASSLKDRFQETQYF. The CDR3 DNA follows: TGTGCCAGCAGCCTCAAGGACAGGTTTCAAGAGACCCAGTACTTC.

The chain's CDR3 is CASSPSGGLGGYTF. DNA for the CDR3: TGTGCCAGCAGCCCCTCTGGGGGACTTGGTGGCTACACCTTC. V gene TRBV5-6 combines with J gene TRBJ1-2; a weak D match, TRBD1 (5 bases). The germline V gene has CDR1 SGHDT and CDR2 YYEEEE. V gave up 4 bases and J gave up 7 bases, with 17 bases separating them. This CDR3 has 14 amino acids.

The chain combines TRBV9 with TRBJ2-3; TRBD1 agrees at 7 bases. V shed 4 bases, J shed 8 bases, and the junction held 13 bases outside the gene matches. CDR3 length: 15 residues. CDR1 is SGDLS and CDR2 is YYNGEE in the germline V gene. The CDR3 sequence is CASSPGQARLGTQYF. CDR3 sequence (DNA): TGTGCCAGCAGCCCTGGACAGGCCCGCTTGGGTACGCAGTATTTT.

The CDR3 region is CASSSQGSVSTGELFF. The CDR3 DNA sequence: TGTGCCAGCTCATCACAGGGGTCCGTGAGCACCGGGGAGCTGTTTTTT. V and J are TRBV18 and TRBJ2-2, with 7 bases identical to TRBD1. V shed 5 bases, J shed 4 bases, and the junction held 10 bases outside the gene matches. The CDR3 has 16 residues. Per germline, CDR1 KGHSH and CDR2 LQKENI.

CDR3 DNA sequence: TGTGCCAGCAGCTTAGGTGGCAGGGGCTCTGGGGCCAACGTCCTGACTTTC. It codes for CASSLGGRGSGANVLTF. The chain links TRBV7-3 to TRBJ2-6; perhaps TRBD1 as D (6 bases). Germline-derived CDR1 and CDR2 are SGHTA and FQGTGA. Between the trimmed V and J ends, which lost 2 bases and 0 bases, there was a span of 11 bases. The CDR3 is 17 residues long.

This chain joins TRBV5-8 and TRBJ2-5, with 14 bases identical to TRBD2. The germline gives CDR1 SGHTS, CDR2 YDEGEE. The length of the CDR3 is 15 residues. V lost 4 bases to trimming and J lost 5 bases; unmatched junction nucleotides: 4. The CDR3 protein is CASSPGLAGVETQYF. The CDR3 nucleotides read TGTGCCAGCAGCCCGGGACTAGCGGGAGTGGAGACCCAGTACTTC.

This clone was seen more than once but under ten times. The rearrangement joins TRBV29-1 to TRBJ2-7; 8 bases map to TRBD1. Germline loops: CDR1 SQVTM, CDR2 ANQGSEA. J was trimmed by 6 bases and V by 4 bases; bases with no gene match: 11. CDR3 length: 14 residues. The DNA of the CDR3 is TGCAGCGTTGGCCAGGGGGCGATTACCAGCGAGCAGTACTTC. This encodes CSVGQGAITSEQYF.

The J gene is TRBJ1-5, the V gene TRBV28, with TRBD1 as a possible D gene (5 bases). The CDR3 totals 15 residues. The ends were cut back, 3 bases at V and 7 bases at J, with 16 bases in the middle. Germline V gene sequence: CDR1 MDHEN, CDR2 SYDVKM. CDR3 sequence reads: CASSFPGGDGQPQHF. As DNA, the CDR3 is TGTGCCAGCAGTTTCCCGGGGGGGGATGGACAGCCCCAGCATTTT.

This chain connects TRBV6-5 to TRBJ2-1, with 7 bases lining up with TRBD2. This CDR3 contains 14 residues. The ends lost 8 bases at V and 1 base at J; junction bases unmatched: 5. Germline-derived CDR1 and CDR2 are MNHEY and SVGAGI. CDR3 nucleotide sequence: TGTGCCAGCGGATACGGGGGGTCCTACAATGAGCAGTTCTTC. Translating it yields CASGYGGSYNEQFF.

This chain links TRBV15 with TRBJ1-5; no firm D call. There are 15 residues in the CDR3. Trimming shortened V by 0 bases and J by 0 bases, and 6 bases separated the two germline ends. Germline values: CDR1 LNHNV, CDR2 YYDKDF (reference sequence). CDR3 sequence (DNA): TGTGCCACCAGCAGAGACAGAAATAGCAATCAGCCCCAGCATTTT. Its translation: CATSRDRNSNQPQHF.

The CDR3 here is CASSPIAGGWNQPQHF. The CDR3 coding sequence is TGTGCCAGCAGCCCCATCGCAGGGGGCTGGAATCAGCCCCAGCATTTT. The chain links TRBV5-5 to TRBJ1-5, with 8 bases fitting TRBD1. This CDR3 has 16 amino acids. V shed 4 bases and J 4 bases; nucleotides not matched to a gene: 10. Per the germline V gene, CDR1 is SGHKS and CDR2 is YYEKEE (reference sequence).